This T cell receptor (beta chain) was recovered during a study of T cell responses to AZD1222 COVID-19 vaccine. Study-level results: Among vaccine-associated CD4 TCRs, coverage spanned spike, with dominance at 160-218 and 743-854. Among spike-specific TCRs, nearly half reportedly target unmutated variant regions. Scientists sampled the repertoires only once the peak T cell response had passed. The donors showed a predominance of white British ancestry and of females, with possible underestimation of clonal diversity.

Assay used: immunoSEQ multiplex PCR; TCRdb lists only in-frame clones, some missing. This sample has about 79,000 clones; approximately 80% occur once, and the top ten carry approximately 22%. About this clone itself: The antigen is not known.

This CDR3 comprises 16 residues. The V end lost 0 bases, the J end lost 7 bases, and 18 bases lay between the germline ends. The germline CDR1 and CDR2 sequences are LGHDT and YNNKEL (reference sequence). This receptor was obtained from an adult in good health. Sequencing used peripheral blood, obtained on day 0 of AZD1222 vaccination. V gene TRBV3-1 (or the pseudogene TRBV3-2) combines with J gene TRBJ1-2; D perhaps matches TRBD1 (6 bases). The CDR3 DNA follows: TGTGCCAGCAGCCAAGATCCCGGACAGACGAATTCTGGCTACACCTTC. Translated: CASSQDPGQTNSGYTF.